Here is one TCR beta chain with its context. Its antigen is unknown. The data derive from a study of T cell responses to AZD1222 COVID-19 vaccine. Study-wide points: Repertoire samples came only from after the peak T cell response.

Trimming left V 3 bases short and J 8 bases short, with 13 bases between. The CDR3 loop spans 13 amino acids. Germline CDR1 and CDR2: SGHTA and FQGNSA. Clones were sequenced by immunoSEQ multiplex PCR, and TCRdb holds only the in-frame ones, with some missing. The repertoire has more than 110,000 clones, 90% to 95% of them found once; the top ten carry around 3.8%. This clonotype originated in an adult in good health. This specimen consisted of peripheral blood, obtained on day 0 of AZD1222 vaccination. The chain has TRBV7-2 and TRBJ1-1; D is ambiguous. The chain's CDR3 is CASSLRRAAEAFF. CDR3 nucleotides: TGTGCCAGCAGCTTGCGTCGGGCAGCAGAAGCTTTCTTT.